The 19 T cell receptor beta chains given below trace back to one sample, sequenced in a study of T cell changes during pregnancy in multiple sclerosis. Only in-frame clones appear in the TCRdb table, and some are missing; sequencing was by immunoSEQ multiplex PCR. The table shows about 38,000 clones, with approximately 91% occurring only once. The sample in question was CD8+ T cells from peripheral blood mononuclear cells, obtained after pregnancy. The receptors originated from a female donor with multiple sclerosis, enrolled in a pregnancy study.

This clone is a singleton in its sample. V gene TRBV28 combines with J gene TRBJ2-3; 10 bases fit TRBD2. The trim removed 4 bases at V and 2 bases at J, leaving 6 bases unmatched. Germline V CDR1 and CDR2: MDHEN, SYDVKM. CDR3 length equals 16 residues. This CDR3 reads CASSSKREGSTDTQYF. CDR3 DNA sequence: TGTGCCAGCAGTTCGAAGCGGGAGGGGTCCACAGATACGCAGTATTTT.

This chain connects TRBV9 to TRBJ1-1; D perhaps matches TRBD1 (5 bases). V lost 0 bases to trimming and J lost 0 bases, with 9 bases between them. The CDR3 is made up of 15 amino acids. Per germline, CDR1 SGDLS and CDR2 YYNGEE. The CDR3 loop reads CASSVGGALNTEAFF. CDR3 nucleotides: TGTGCCAGCAGCGTAGGTGGGGCCCTGAACACTGAAGCTTTCTTT.

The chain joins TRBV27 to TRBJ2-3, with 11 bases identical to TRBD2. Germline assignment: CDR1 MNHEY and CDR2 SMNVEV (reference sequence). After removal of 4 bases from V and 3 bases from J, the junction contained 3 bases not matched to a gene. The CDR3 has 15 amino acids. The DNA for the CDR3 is TGTGCCAGCAGTTCCTGGACTAGCGGGACAGATACGCAGTATTTT. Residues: CASSSWTSGTDTQYF.

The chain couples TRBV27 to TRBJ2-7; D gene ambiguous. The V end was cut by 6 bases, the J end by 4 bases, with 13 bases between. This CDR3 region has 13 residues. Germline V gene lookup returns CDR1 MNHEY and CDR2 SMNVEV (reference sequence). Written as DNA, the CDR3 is TGTGCCAGCAGCCGAGGCTACCAGTACGAGCAGTACTTC. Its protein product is CASSRGYQYEQYF.

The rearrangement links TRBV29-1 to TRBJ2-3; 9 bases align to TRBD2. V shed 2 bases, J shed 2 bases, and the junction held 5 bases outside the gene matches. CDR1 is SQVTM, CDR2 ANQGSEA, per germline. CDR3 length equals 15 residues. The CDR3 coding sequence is TGCAGCGTTGAAACGCTAGCGGGGATCACAGATACGCAGTATTTT. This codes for CSVETLAGITDTQYF.

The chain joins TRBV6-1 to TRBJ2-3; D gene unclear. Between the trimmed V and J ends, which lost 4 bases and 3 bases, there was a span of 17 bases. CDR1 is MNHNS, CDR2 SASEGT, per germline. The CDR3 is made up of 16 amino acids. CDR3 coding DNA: TGTGCCAGCAGTGGGCAACTCGCCCAGGCGACAGATACGCAGTATTTT. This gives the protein CASSGQLAQATDTQYF.

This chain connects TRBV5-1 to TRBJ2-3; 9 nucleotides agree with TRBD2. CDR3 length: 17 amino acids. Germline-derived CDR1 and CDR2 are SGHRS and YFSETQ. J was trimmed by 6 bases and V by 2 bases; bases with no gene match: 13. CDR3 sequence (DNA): TGCGCCAGCAGCTTTCCTAGCGGGGCCACGGGATTTGATACGCAGTATTTT. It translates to CASSFPSGATGFDTQYF.

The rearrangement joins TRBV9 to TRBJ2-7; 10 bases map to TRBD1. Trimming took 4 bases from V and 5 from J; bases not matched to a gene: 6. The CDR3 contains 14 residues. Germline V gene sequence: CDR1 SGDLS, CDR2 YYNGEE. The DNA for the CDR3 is TGTGCCAGCAGCCCGGGACAGGGGTTGAACGAGCAGTACTTC. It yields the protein CASSPGQGLNEQYF.

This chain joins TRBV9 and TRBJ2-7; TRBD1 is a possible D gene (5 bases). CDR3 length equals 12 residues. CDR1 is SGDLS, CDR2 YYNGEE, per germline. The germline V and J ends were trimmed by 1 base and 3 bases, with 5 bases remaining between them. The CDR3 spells CASSVQGYEQYF. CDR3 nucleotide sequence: TGTGCCAGCAGCGTACAGGGCTACGAGCAGTACTTC.

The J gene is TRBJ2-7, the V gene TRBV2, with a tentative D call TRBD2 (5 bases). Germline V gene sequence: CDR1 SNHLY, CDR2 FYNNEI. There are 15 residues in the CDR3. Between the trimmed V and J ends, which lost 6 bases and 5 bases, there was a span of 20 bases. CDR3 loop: CASRVSGKIFHEQYF. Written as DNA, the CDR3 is TGTGCCAGCAGAGTTTCCGGGAAGATCTTCCACGAGCAGTACTTC. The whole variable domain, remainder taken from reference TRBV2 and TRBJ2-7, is EPEVTQTPSHQVTQMGQEVILRCVPISNHLYFYWYRQILGQKVEFLVSFYNNEISEKSEIFDDQFSVERPDGSNFTLKIRSTKLEDSAMYFCASRVSGKIFHEQYFGPGTRLTVT.

The CDR3 bases are TGTGCCAGCAGCCTCGGATTGGCGGGAGTTAGGGAGCAGTACTTC. It is translated as CASSLGLAGVREQYF. This chain uses TRBV6-5 with TRBJ2-7; 7 bases are shared with TRBD2. From germline, CDR1 is MNHEY and CDR2 SVGAGI. The CDR3 is 15 residues long. V lost 6 bases and J lost 7; bases outside the gene matches: 15.

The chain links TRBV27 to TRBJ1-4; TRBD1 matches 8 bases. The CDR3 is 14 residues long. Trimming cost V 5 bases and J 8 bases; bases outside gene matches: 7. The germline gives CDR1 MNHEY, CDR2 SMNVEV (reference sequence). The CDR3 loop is CASSPDRAGEKLFF. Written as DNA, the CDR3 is TGTGCCAGCAGTCCGGACAGGGCGGGGGAAAAACTGTTTTTT.

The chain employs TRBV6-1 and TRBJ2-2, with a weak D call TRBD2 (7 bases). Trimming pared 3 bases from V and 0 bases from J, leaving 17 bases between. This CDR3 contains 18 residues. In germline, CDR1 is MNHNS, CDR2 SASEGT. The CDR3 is CASSERTTGGTNTGELFF. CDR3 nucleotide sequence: TGTGCCAGCAGTGAGCGCACCACGGGGGGCACGAACACCGGGGAGCTGTTTTTT.

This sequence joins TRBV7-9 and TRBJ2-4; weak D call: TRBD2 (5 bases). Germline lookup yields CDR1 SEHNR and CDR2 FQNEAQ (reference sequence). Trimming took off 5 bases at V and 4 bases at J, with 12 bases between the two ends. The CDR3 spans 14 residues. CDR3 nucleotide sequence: TGTGCCAGCAGCCCAACGACGGGAAAAAACATTCAGTACTTC. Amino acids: CASSPTTGKNIQYF.

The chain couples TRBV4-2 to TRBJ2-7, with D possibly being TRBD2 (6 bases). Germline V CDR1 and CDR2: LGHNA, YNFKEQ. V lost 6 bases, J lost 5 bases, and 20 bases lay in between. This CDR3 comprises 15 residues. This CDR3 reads CASSRSRGYLNEQYF. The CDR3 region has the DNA TGTGCCAGCAGTAGATCCCGGGGGTATCTGAACGAGCAGTACTTC.

CDR3 bases: TGTGCCATCAGTCCCCGGGACAGGCTGTACTACAATGAGCAGTTCTTC. Residues: CAISPRDRLYYNEQFF. The V and J genes are TRBV10-3 and TRBJ2-1; 8 nucleotides match TRBD1. The V gene's germline CDR1 is ENHRY and CDR2 SYGVKD. The CDR3 is 16 amino acids. With V trimmed by 5 bases and J by 3 bases, 9 bases remained unmatched.

The CDR3 sequence: CASSLQGRGADTQYF. In DNA form, the CDR3 reads TGTGCCAGCAGCCTCCAGGGCAGGGGGGCAGATACGCAGTATTTT. The rearrangement uses TRBV9 and TRBJ2-3; possible D gene TRBD1, 7 bases. The CDR3 sequence is 15 residues long. Germline V gene sequence: CDR1 SGDLS, CDR2 YYNGEE. V lost 4 bases and J lost 4, with 16 bases in between.

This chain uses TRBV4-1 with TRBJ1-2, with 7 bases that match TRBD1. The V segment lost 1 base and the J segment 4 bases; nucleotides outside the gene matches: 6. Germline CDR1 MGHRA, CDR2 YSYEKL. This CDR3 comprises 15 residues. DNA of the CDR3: TGCGCCAGCAGCCAAGGTGAAGGGACAGTCTATGGCTACACCTTC. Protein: CASSQGEGTVYGYTF.

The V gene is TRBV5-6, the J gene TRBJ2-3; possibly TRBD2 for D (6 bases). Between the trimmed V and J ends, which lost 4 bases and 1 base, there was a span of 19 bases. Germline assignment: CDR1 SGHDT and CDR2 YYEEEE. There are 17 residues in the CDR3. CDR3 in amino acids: CASSRNRLALGTDTQYF. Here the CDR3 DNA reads TGTGCCAGCAGCCGAAATAGGCTAGCGCTGGGCACAGATACGCAGTATTTT.